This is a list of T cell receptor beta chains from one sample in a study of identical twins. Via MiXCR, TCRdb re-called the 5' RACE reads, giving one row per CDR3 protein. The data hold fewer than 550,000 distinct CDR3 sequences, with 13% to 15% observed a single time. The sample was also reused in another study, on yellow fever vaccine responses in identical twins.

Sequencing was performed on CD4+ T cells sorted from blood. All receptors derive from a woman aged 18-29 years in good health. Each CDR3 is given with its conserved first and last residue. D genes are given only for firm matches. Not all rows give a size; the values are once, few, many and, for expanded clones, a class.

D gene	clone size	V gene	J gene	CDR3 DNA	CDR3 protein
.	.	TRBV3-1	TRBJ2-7	TGTGCCAGCAGCCAAGAATCACTGCCCTACGAGCAGTACTTC	CASSQESLPYEQYF
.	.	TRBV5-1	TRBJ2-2	TGCGCCAGCAGCGCTACAACTGGGCCCGGGGAGCTGTTTTTT	CASSATTGPGELFF
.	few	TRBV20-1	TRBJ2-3	TGCAGTGCTAAAGGGCACGGGGCCGGAGATACGCAGTATTTT	CSAKGHGAGDTQYF
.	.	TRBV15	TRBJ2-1	TGTGCCACCAGCAGAGTTGGTAGCGGCTCCTACAATGAGCAGTTCTTC	CATSRVGSGSYNEQFF
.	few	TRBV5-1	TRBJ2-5	TGCGCCAGCAGCTTACAGGGTGACCAAGAGACCCAGTACTTC	CASSLQGDQETQYF
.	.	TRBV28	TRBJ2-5	TGTGCCAGCAGGAGACCCGGGAGCTCGTACCAAGAGACCCAGTACTTC	CASRRPGSSYQETQYF
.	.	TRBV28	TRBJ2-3	TGTGCCACCGAGGACAGTTTTACAGATACGCAGTATTTT	CATEDSFTDTQYF
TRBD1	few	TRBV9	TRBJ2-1	TGTGCCAGCAGCGTAGCCGCTACAGGGGGCCTCAATGAGCAGTTCTTC	CASSVAATGGLNEQFF
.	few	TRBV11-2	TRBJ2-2	TGTGCCAGCAGCTTATTCGTGAGCACCGGGGAGCTGTTTTTT	CASSLFVSTGELFF
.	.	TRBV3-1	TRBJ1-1	TGTGCCAGCAGCCAAGGTGTCGGTTTGAACACTGAAGCTTTCTTT	CASSQGVGLNTEAFF
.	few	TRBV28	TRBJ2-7	TGTGCCAGCAGTTTCCCCGGGTGGCAGGGCACCTACGAGCAGTACTTC	CASSFPGWQGTYEQYF
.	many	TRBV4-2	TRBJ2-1	TGTGCCAGCAGCCAAGAACCCGGGCCGGTAGTGCAGTTCTTC	CASSQEPGPVVQFF
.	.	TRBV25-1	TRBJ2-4	TGTGCCAGCAGTGATGCGGCAGCCAAAAACATTCAGTACTTC	CASSDAAAKNIQYF
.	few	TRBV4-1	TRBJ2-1	TGCGCCAGCAGCCTATTCGACACGGGGGGCGCGGTTAATGAGCAGTTCTTC	CASSLFDTGGAVNEQFF
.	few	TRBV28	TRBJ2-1	TGTGCCAGCACTTTGCGGGCGTCCCGCTACAATGAGCAGTTCTTC	CASTLRASRYNEQFF
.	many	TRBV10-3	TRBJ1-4	TGTGCCATCAGTGAGTCGAAGTGGAAAAAACTGTTTTTT	CAISESKWKKLFF
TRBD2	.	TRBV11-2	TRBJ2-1	TGTGCCAGCAGCACCCCGTGGACTAGCATTGATGAGCAGTTCTTC	CASSTPWTSIDEQFF
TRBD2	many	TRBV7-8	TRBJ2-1	TGTGCCAGCAGCTTAAAGTTCGGGAGGCTGGGAGAAACCTACAATGAGCAGTTCTTC	CASSLKFGRLGETYNEQFF
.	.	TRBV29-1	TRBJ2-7	TGCAGCGTTGGAAGGGGAGGGGGCGACGAGCAGTACTTC	CSVGRGGGDEQYF
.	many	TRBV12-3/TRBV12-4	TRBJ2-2	TGTGCCAGCAGCCGCGATATTAACACCGGGGAGCTGTTTTTT	CASSRDINTGELFF
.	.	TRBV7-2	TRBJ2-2	TGTGCCAGCAGACTCGGTGGGGTGCACACCGGGGAGCTGTTTTTT	CASRLGGVHTGELFF
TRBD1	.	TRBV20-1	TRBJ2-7	TGCAGTGCGCTTCAGACAGGGGGCGCTTTTTACGAGCAGTACTTC	CSALQTGGAFYEQYF
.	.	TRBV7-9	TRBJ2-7	TGTGCCAGCAGCTCCTTCCCCCAGGGGCTCTACTACGAGCAGTACTTC	CASSSFPQGLYYEQYF
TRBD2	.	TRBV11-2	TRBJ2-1	TGTGCCAGCAGCTCGAGACTAGCGGGGCCCCCAGGGGGTGAGCAGTTCTTC	CASSSRLAGPPGGEQFF
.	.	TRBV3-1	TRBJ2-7	TGTGCCAGCAGCCAAGTGGCTAGCTACGAGCAGTACTTC	CASSQVASYEQYF
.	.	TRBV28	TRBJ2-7	TGTGCCAGCAATGATGGGGGGGCCGGAGACTACGAGCAGTACTTC	CASNDGGAGDYEQYF
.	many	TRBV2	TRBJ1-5	TGTGCCAGCAGTGAGCGGTACCTGGGGGATCAGCCCCAGCATTTT	CASSERYLGDQPQHF
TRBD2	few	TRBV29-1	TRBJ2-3	TGCAGCGTTGAACTAGCGGGAGTTCGAACAGATACGCAGTATTTT	CSVELAGVRTDTQYF
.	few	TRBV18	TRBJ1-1	TGTGCCAGCTCACCACTTGACAGGAACACTGAAGCTTTCTTT	CASSPLDRNTEAFF
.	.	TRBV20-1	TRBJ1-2	TGCAGTGCTAGGGCGCAGGGGACGGGCTATGGCTACACCTTC	CSARAQGTGYGYTF
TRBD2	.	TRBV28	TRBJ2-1	TGTGCCAGCAGTAACCGGGACTACCACAATGAGCAGTTCTTC	CASSNRDYHNEQFF
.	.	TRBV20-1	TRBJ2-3	TGCAGTGCTCCTACCAGGGTGGGAGATACGCAGTATTTT	CSAPTRVGDTQYF
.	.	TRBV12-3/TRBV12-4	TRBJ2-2	TGTGCCAGCAGTCCCCGGGGAATAAACACCGGGGAGCTGTTTTTT	CASSPRGINTGELFF
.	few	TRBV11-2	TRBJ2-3	TGTGCCAGCAGCTTAGGGACCGGGGCCCCCACAGATACGCAGTATTTT	CASSLGTGAPTDTQYF
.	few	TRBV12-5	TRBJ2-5	TGTGCTAGTGGTTTGGTAGGGAAGGGGGACAACCAAGAGACCCAGTACTTC	CASGLVGKGDNQETQYF
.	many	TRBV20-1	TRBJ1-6	TGCAGTGGTACGAAGAGACCAAGCCTTGATAATTCACCCCTCCACTTT	CSGTKRPSLDNSPLHF
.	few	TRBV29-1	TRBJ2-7	TGCAGCGTTGCCAGGACCCCCTACGAGCAGTACTTC	CSVARTPYEQYF
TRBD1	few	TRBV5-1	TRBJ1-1	TGCGCCAGCAGCTCGCTTACAGGGGGCACTGAAGCTTTCTTT	CASSSLTGGTEAFF
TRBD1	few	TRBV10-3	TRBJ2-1	TGTGCCATCCGGGGCGGGACAGGGGTCTACAATGAGCAGTTCTTC	CAIRGGTGVYNEQFF
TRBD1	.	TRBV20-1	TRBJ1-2	TGCAGTGCGTACGAGACAGGGGTTAGAATGTATGGCTACACCTTC	CSAYETGVRMYGYTF
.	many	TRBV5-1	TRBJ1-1	TGCGCCAGCAGTTACGGCGAGAACACTGAAGCTTTCTTT	CASSYGENTEAFF
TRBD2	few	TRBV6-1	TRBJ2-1	TGTGCCAGCAGCACAAGACTAGCGCCCAACTACAATGAGCAGTTCTTC	CASSTRLAPNYNEQFF
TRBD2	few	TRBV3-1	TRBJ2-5	TGTGCCAGCAGCCAACGACTAGCGGGAGTTGGAGAGACCCAGTACTTC	CASSQRLAGVGETQYF
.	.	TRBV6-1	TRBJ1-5	TGTGCCAGCAGTGTAAAAACAGAAATACAGCCCCAGCATTTT	CASSVKTEIQPQHF
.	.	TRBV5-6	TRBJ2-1	TGTGCCAGCAGCTTGGGACAGATCTCCTACAATGAGCAGTTCTTC	CASSLGQISYNEQFF
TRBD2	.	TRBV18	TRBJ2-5	TGTGCCAGCTCAACAGGACTAGTCCAAGAGACCCAGTACTTC	CASSTGLVQETQYF
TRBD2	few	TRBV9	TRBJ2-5	TGTGCCAGCAGCGTAGCGGGGTCTAGCGGGAGGGAGACCCAGTACTTC	CASSVAGSSGRETQYF
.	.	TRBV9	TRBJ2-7	TGTGCCAGCAGCGTCCGGGATACCGACGAGCAGTACTTC	CASSVRDTDEQYF
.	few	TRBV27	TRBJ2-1	TGTGCCAGCAGACCTCTACAGGGTTTTATGGGCGGTGAGCAGTTCTTC	CASRPLQGFMGGEQFF
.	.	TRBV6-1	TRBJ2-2	TGTGCCAGCAGTCCCGGGGTCACCGGGGAGCTGTTTTTT	CASSPGVTGELFF
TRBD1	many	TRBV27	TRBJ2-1	TGTGCCAGCAGTCCACAGGGGTACCCCTACAATGAGCAGTTCTTC	CASSPQGYPYNEQFF
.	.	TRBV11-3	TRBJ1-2	TGTGCCAGCAGCTTAGATAGAGAGCCGGTCTCTGGCTACACTTTC	CASSLDREPVSGYTF
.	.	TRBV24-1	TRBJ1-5	TGTGCCACCAGTGGTGGGGGTTATCCCCAGCATTTT	CATSGGGYPQHF
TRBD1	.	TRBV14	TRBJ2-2	TGTGCCAGCAGCCCCCACAGGGGGCTAAACGGGGAGCTGTTTTTT	CASSPHRGLNGELFF